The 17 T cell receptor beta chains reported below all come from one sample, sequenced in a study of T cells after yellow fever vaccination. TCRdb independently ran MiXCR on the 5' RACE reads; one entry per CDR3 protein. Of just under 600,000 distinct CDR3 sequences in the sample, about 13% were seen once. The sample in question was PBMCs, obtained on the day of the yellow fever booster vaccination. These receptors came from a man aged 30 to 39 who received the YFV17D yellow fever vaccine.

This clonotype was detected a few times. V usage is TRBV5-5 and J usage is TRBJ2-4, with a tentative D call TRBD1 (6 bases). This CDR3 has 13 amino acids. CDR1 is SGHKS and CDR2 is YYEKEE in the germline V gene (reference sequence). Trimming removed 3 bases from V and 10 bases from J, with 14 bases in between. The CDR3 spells CASSSTIDRIQYF. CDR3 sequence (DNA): TGTGCCAGCAGCTCGACTATCGACAGGATTCAGTACTTC.

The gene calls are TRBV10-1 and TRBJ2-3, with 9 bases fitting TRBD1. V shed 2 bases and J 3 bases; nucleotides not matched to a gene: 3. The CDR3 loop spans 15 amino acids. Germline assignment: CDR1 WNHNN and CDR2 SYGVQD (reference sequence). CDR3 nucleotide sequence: TGCGCCAGCAGTGAGCAGACAGGGGGAACAGATACGCAGTATTTT. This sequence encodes CASSEQTGGTDTQYF.

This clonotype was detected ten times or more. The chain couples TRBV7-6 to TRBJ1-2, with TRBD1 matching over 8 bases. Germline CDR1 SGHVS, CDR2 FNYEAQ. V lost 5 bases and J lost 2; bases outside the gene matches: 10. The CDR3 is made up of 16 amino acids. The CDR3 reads CASSPVAGQENYGYTF. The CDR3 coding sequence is TGTGCCAGCAGCCCCGTGGCGGGACAGGAAAACTATGGCTACACCTTC.

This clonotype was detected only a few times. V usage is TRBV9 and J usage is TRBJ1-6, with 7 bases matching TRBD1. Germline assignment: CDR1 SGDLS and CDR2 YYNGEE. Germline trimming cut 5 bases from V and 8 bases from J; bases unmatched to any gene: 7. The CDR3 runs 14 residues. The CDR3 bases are TGTGCCAGCAGAGCCAACAGGGGCGATTCACCCCTCCACTTT. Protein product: CASRANRGDSPLHF.

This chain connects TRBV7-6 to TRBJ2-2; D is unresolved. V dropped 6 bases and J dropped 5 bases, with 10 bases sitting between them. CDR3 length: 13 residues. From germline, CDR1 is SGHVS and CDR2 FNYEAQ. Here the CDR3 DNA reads TGTGCCAGCAGGAATACTGGAACCGGGGAGCTGTTTTTT. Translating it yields CASRNTGTGELFF.

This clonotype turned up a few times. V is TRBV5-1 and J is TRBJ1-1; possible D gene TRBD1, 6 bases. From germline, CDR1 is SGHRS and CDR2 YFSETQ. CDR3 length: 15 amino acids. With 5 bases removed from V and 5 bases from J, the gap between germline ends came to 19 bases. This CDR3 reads CASRGPGHSLTEAFF. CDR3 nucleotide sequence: TGCGCCAGCAGGGGACCGGGACATTCACTAACTGAAGCTTTCTTT.

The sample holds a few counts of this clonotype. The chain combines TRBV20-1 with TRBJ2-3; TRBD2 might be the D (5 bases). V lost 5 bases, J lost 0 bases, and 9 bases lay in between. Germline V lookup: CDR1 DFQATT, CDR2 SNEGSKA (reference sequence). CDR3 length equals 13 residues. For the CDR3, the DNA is TGCAGTGCTCGGACTTACAGCACAGATACGCAGTATTTT. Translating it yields CSARTYSTDTQYF.

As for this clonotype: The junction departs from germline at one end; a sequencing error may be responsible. The CDR3 reads CAISPSGIETQYF. The DNA for the CDR3 is TGTGCCATCAGCCCAAGCGGGATCGAGACCCAGTACTTC. The genes are TRBV7-3 and TRBJ2-5; TRBD2 matches 7 bases. Germline V lookup: CDR1 SGHTA, CDR2 FQGTGA. The CDR3 is 13 amino acids.

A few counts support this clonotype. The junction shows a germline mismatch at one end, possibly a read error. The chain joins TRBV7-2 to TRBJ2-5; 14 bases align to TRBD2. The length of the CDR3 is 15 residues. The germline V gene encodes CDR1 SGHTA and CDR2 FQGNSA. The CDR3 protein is CASSLAMGLAGVRDF. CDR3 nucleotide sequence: TGTGCCAGCAGCTTAGCTATGGGACTAGCGGGAGTCCGGGACTTC.

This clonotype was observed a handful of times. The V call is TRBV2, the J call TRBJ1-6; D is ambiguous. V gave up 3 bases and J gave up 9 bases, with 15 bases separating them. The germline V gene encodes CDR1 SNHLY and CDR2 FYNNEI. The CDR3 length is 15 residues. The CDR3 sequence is CASSDGPLLSSPLHF. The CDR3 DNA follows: TGTGCCAGCAGTGATGGACCGTTGCTTAGTTCACCCCTCCACTTT.

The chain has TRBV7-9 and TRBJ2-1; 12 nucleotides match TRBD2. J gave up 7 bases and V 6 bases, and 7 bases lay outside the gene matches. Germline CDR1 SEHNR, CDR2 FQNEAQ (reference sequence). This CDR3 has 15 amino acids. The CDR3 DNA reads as TGTGCCAGCAGTCCGACTAGCGGGAGTTTAAATGAGCAGTTCTTC. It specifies CASSPTSGSLNEQFF.

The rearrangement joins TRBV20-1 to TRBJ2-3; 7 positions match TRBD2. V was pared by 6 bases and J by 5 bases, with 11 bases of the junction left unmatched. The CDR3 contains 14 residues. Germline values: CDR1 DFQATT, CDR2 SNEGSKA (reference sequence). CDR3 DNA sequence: TGCAGTGCCCCAAGCGGGGACTTCAGAGATACGCAGTATTTT. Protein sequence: CSAPSGDFRDTQYF.

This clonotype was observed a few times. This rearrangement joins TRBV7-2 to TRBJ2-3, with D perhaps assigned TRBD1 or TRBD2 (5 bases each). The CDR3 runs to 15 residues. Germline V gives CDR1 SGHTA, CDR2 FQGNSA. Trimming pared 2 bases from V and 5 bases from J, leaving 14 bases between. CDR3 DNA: TGTGCCAGCAGCTTATCGGGACCTCCTCGAGATACGCAGTATTTT. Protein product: CASSLSGPPRDTQYF.

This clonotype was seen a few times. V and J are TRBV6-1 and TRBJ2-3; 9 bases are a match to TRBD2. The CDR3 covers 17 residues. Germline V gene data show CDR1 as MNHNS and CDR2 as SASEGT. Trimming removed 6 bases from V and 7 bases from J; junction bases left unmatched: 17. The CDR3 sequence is CASSHRGVAGVVHTQYF. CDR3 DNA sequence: TGTGCCAGCAGCCACCGAGGGGTAGCGGGAGTGGTACATACGCAGTATTTT.

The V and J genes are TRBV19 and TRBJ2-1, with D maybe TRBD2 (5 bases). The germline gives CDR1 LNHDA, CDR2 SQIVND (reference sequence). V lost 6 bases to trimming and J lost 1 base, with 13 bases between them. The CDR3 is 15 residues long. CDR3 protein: CASRISGSSYNEQFF. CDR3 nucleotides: TGTGCCAGTAGGATAAGTGGGAGTTCCTACAATGAGCAGTTCTTC.

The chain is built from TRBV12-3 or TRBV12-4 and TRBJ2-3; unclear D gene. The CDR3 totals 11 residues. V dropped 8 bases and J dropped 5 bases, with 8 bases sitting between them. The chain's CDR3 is CASQELDTQYF. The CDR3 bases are TGTGCCAGCCAGGAGTTAGATACGCAGTATTTT.

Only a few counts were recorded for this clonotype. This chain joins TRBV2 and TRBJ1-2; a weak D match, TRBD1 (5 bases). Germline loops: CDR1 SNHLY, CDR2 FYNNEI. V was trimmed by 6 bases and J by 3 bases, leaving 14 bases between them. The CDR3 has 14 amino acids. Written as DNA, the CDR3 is TGTGCCAGCAGCGCCGGACGGGGGGACTATGGCTACACCTTC. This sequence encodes CASSAGRGDYGYTF.